One sample yielded the 19 T cell receptor beta chains listed below, sequenced in a study of blood T cell repertoires in COVID-19. The method was immunoSEQ multiplex PCR; TCRdb's version includes in-frame clones alone and lacks a portion of them. The sample records roughly 200,000 clones, more than 85% being singletons. The sample consisted of peripheral blood. The receptors shown here come from a man aged 55 to 69 with acute or convalescent COVID-19.

The genes are TRBV3-1 (or the pseudogene TRBV3-2) and TRBJ2-1; perhaps TRBD2 as D (6 bases). The ends were cut back, 4 bases at V and 2 bases at J, with 18 bases in the middle. The CDR3 contains 17 residues. Germline assignment: CDR1 LGHDT and CDR2 YNNKEL (reference sequence). DNA of the CDR3: TGTGCCAGCAGCCGCCAACATGCGGGGAGTGCCTACAATGAGCAGTTCTTC. Protein product: CASSRQHAGSAYNEQFF.

The chain combines TRBV5-1 with TRBJ1-6, with 9 nucleotides matching TRBD1. V dropped 4 bases and J dropped 9; count of bases not matched to a gene: 14. Germline values: CDR1 SGHRS, CDR2 YFSETQ. The CDR3 has 17 residues. In nucleotides, the CDR3 is TGCGCCAGCAGCAAAGCCGGGACAGGGAGCTGGGGTTCACCCCTCCACTTT. It yields the protein CASSKAGTGSWGSPLHF. The entire variable domain, with the rest obtained from reference TRBV5-1 and TRBJ1-6, is as follows: KAGVTQTPRYLIKTRGQQVTLSCSPISGHRSVSWYQQTPGQGLQFLFEYFSETQRNKGNFPGRFSGRQFSNSRSEMNVSTLELGDSALYLCASSKAGTGSWGSPLHFGNGTRLTVT.

This chain joins TRBV7-2 and TRBJ2-7; possibly TRBD2 for D (6 bases). The germline CDR1 and CDR2 sequences are SGHTA and FQGNSA. This CDR3 has 15 amino acids. V lost 0 bases and J lost 6, with 15 bases in between. The CDR3 loop reads CASSLALMGTVEQYF. In DNA form, the CDR3 reads TGTGCCAGCAGCTTAGCGCTGATGGGGACTGTCGAGCAGTACTTC.

The rearrangement uses TRBV9 and TRBJ1-6, with D possibly being TRBD1 (5 bases). V was pared by 4 bases and J by 5 bases, with 7 bases between. The CDR3 runs 13 residues. Germline loops: CDR1 SGDLS, CDR2 YYNGEE. CDR3 residues: CASSMTDNSPLHF. The CDR3 bases are TGTGCCAGCAGCATGACAGATAATTCACCCCTCCACTTT.

The J gene is TRBJ1-2, the V gene TRBV19, with 10 bases lining up with TRBD1. This CDR3 has 14 amino acids. After removal of 5 bases from V and 3 bases from J, the junction contained 3 bases not matched to a gene. The germline V gene has CDR1 LNHDA and CDR2 SQIVND (reference sequence). The DNA of the CDR3 is TGTGCCAGTAGTTGGGGACAGGGGTACTATGGCTACACCTTC. Its translation: CASSWGQGYYGYTF. The whole variable domain, filled in from reference TRBV19 and TRBJ1-2, reads DGGITQSPKYLFRKEGQNVTLSCEQNLNHDAMYWYRQDPGQGLRLIYYSQIVNDFQKGDIAEGYSVSREKKESFPLTVTSAQKNPTAFYLCASSWGQGYYGYTFGSGTRLTVV.

This clone was seen more than once but under ten times. This CDR3 is CASSIRDTSYNEQFF. In DNA form, the CDR3 reads TGTGCCAGTAGTATCCGGGACACCTCCTACAATGAGCAGTTCTTC. This chain uses TRBV19 with TRBJ2-1, with D perhaps TRBD1 (6 bases). This CDR3 has 15 amino acids. V was pared by 3 bases and J by 0 bases, with 9 bases between. Per the germline V gene, CDR1 is LNHDA and CDR2 is SQIVND (reference sequence).

This chain joins TRBV9 and TRBJ2-7; TRBD1 agrees at 7 bases. The CDR3 length is 16 residues. V trimming: 0 bases; J trimming: 4 bases; junction bases outside the gene matches: 10. The V gene's germline CDR1 is SGDLS and CDR2 YYNGEE. The CDR3 bases are TGTGCCAGCAGCGTAGCTACTGGACAGGTAGGGTACGAGCAGTACTTC. This sequence encodes CASSVATGQVGYEQYF.

This sequence joins TRBV30 and TRBJ1-1; D unclear. Germline loops: CDR1 GTSNPN, CDR2 SVGIG (reference sequence). V shed 0 bases and J shed 4 bases, with 9 bases lying between them. The CDR3 is made up of 13 amino acids. In nucleotides, the CDR3 is TGTGCCTGGAGTGTTGCGGAGTTCACTGAAGCTTTCTTT. Its translation: CAWSVAEFTEAFF. Based on the CDR3 plus reference TRBV30 and TRBJ1-1, the full variable domain is SQTIHQWPATLVQPVGSPLSLECTVEGTSNPNLYWYRQAAGRGLQLLFYSVGIGQISSEVPQNLSASRPQDRQFILSSKKLLLSDSGFYLCAWSVAEFTEAFFGQGTRLTVV.

The V call is TRBV7-2, the J call TRBJ1-1; D uncertain. Germline lookup yields CDR1 SGHTA and CDR2 FQGNSA. Trimming cost V 5 bases and J 5 bases, with 15 bases left between them. CDR3 size: 14 residues. CDR3 loop: CASSGWVEETEAFF. The CDR3 region has the DNA TGTGCCAGCAGCGGGTGGGTGGAGGAAACTGAAGCTTTCTTT. Combining the CDR3 with reference TRBV7-2 and TRBJ1-1 gives the whole variable domain GAGVSQSPSNKVTEKGKDVELRCDPISGHTALYWYRQSLGQGLEFLIYFQGNSAPDKSGLPSDRFSAERTGGSVSTLTIQRTQQEDSAVYLCASSGWVEETEAFFGQGTRLTVV.

CDR3 in amino acids: CASSQDLAGGQETQYF. The CDR3 nucleotides read TGCGCCAGCAGCCAAGATCTAGCGGGGGGCCAAGAGACCCAGTACTTC. The chain recombines TRBV4-3 with TRBJ2-5, with TRBD2 matching 11 bases. Trimming at V came to 0 bases and at J to 1 base, leaving 1 base not matched to a gene. Germline V gene data show CDR1 as LGHNA and CDR2 as YSLEER. This CDR3 spans 16 amino acids.

The V call is TRBV12-3 or TRBV12-4, the J call TRBJ2-5, with 7 bases fitting TRBD2. The ends lost 9 bases at V and 5 bases at J; junction bases unmatched: 9. This CDR3 has 13 amino acids. In DNA, the CDR3 is TGTGCCAGTACAGCGGGGCGCTGGGAGACCCAGTACTTC. This gives the protein CASTAGRWETQYF.

This clone is a singleton in its sample. The chain combines TRBV9 with TRBJ2-1; 12 nucleotides match TRBD2. This CDR3 is 16 amino acids long. The J segment lost 7 bases and the V segment lost 0 bases, leaving 5 bases of the junction unmatched. Germline CDR1 reads SGDLS; CDR2 reads YYNGEE. The CDR3 region is CASSVALAGGPNEQFF. CDR3 nucleotide sequence: TGTGCCAGCAGCGTAGCCCTAGCGGGGGGGCCGAATGAGCAGTTCTTC. The full variable domain, with the rest looked up from reference TRBV9 and TRBJ2-1, is DSGVTQTPKHLITATGQRVTLRCSPRSGDLSVYWYQQSLDQGLQFLIQYYNGEERAKGNILERFSAQQFPDLHSELNLSSLELGDSALYFCASSVALAGGPNEQFFGPGTRLTVL.

In this sample, this clone turned up once. V and J are TRBV3-1 (or the pseudogene TRBV3-2) and TRBJ1-1; 10 bases are shared with TRBD1. V trimming: 4 bases; J trimming: 5 bases; junction bases outside the gene matches: 4. This CDR3 has 14 residues. Germline-derived CDR1 and CDR2 are LGHDT and YNNKEL (reference sequence). The CDR3 sequence is CASSRGTGATEAFF. The DNA of the CDR3 is TGTGCCAGCAGCCGCGGGACAGGGGCTACTGAAGCTTTCTTT.

This rearrangement joins TRBV4-1 to TRBJ2-7; 8 nucleotides agree with TRBD1. CDR3 size: 16 residues. The germline gives CDR1 MGHRA, CDR2 YSYEKL. V gave up 1 base and J gave up 6 bases; unmatched junction bases: 11. CDR3 sequence (DNA): TGCGCCAGCAGCCAAGCCATCGGGACAGGACTTCGCGAGCAGTACTTC. Residues: CASSQAIGTGLREQYF.

The DNA of the CDR3 is TGTGCCAGCCTCAAACAGGGATATAATTCACCCCTCCACTTT. Its translation is CASLKQGYNSPLHF. The chain couples TRBV27 to TRBJ1-6; possibly TRBD1 for D (6 bases). This CDR3 has 14 amino acids. The germline CDR1 and CDR2 sequences are MNHEY and SMNVEV (reference sequence). The V end lost 8 bases, the J end lost 4 bases, and 12 bases lay between the germline ends.

The gene calls are TRBV5-6 and TRBJ1-2; D is unresolved. V was cut by 6 bases and J by 3 bases, with 18 bases left in between. Germline V gene sequence: CDR1 SGHDT, CDR2 YYEEEE. The CDR3 covers 15 residues. The CDR3 is CASTPAVSGDYGYTF. The CDR3 DNA reads as TGTGCCAGCACTCCGGCGGTATCGGGAGACTATGGCTACACCTTC.

This clone was counted once. The V and J genes are TRBV28 and TRBJ1-5, with TRBD1 matching over 7 bases. After removal of 2 bases from V and 3 bases from J, the junction contained 4 bases not matched to a gene. Germline V gene lookup returns CDR1 MDHEN and CDR2 SYDVKM. CDR3 length equals 15 residues. The CDR3 coding sequence is TGTGCCAGCAGTTTAACAGGGGAACCCAATCAGCCCCAGCATTTT. This gives the protein CASSLTGEPNQPQHF.

This clone was counted once. The chain couples TRBV9 to TRBJ2-3, with TRBD2 matching over 14 bases. There are 19 residues in the CDR3. The germline V gene encodes CDR1 SGDLS and CDR2 YYNGEE. V shed 4 bases and J 0 bases; nucleotides not matched to a gene: 10. CDR3 sequence reads: CASSPQGLAGDSSTDTQYF. The CDR3 DNA sequence: TGTGCCAGCAGCCCACAGGGACTAGCGGGGGATTCTAGCACAGATACGCAGTATTTT.

The chain has TRBV3-1 (or the pseudogene TRBV3-2) and TRBJ1-3; unclear D gene. The germline V gene encodes CDR1 LGHDT and CDR2 YNNKEL (reference sequence). V dropped 8 bases and J dropped 0 bases, with 11 bases sitting between them. The CDR3 is 14 amino acids. The DNA for the CDR3 is TGTGCCAGCTCGGTAGATTACTCTGGAAACACCATATATTTT. The encoded protein is CASSVDYSGNTIYF.